The 10 T cell receptor beta chains reported below all come from one sample, sequenced in a study of OX40 agonist ivuxolimab in advanced cancers. Sequencing was performed with immunoSEQ multiplex PCR; in TCRdb, only in-frame clones are kept and a portion is missing. Of 25,000 to 35,000 clones listed, around 86% are singletons. This material consisted of CD4+ or CD8+ T cells sorted from blood, taken in a trial of the OX40 agonist ivuxolimab. These receptors came from an adult with an advanced solid tumor such as melanoma, head and neck, liver or kidney cancer.

The rearrangement links TRBV9 to TRBJ2-7, with D possibly being TRBD2 (5 bases). The CDR3 totals 14 residues. V lost 4 bases and J 3 bases, leaving 14 bases between the germline ends. CDR1 SGDLS and CDR2 YYNGEE come from the germline V gene. The CDR3 coding sequence is TGTGCCAGCAGCCCCACGTCGGGGAACTACGAGCAGTACTTC. Translated: CASSPTSGNYEQYF.

In its sample, this clone was seen once. This chain links TRBV7-9 with TRBJ2-1; possibly TRBD2 for D (6 bases). Germline values: CDR1 SEHNR, CDR2 FQNEAQ (reference sequence). The CDR3 spans 13 residues. V was clipped by 6 bases and J by 7 bases, with 13 bases between them. The CDR3 DNA sequence: TGTGCCAGCAGTTCGGACTACCCAAATGAGCAGTTCTTC. Protein sequence: CASSSDYPNEQFF.

V gene TRBV6-4 combines with J gene TRBJ2-1; 7 bases line up with TRBD1. Looked up from germline, CDR1 is MRHNA and CDR2 is SNTAGT. The CDR3 totals 15 residues. V lost 3 bases to trimming and J lost 2 bases; unmatched junction nucleotides: 4. CDR3 bases: TGTGCCAGCAGTGAAGGACAGGAACCCTACAATGAGCAGTTCTTC. It translates to CASSEGQEPYNEQFF.

This sequence joins TRBV4-2 and TRBJ1-4; D is unresolved. Deletions cut 4 bases from V and 0 bases from J, with 15 bases between. The CDR3 sequence is 17 residues long. Germline V gene sequence: CDR1 LGHNA, CDR2 YNFKEQ. The CDR3 loop is CASSPRQRQATNEKLFF. The CDR3 nucleotides are TGTGCCAGCAGCCCCCGCCAGAGGCAAGCAACTAATGAAAAACTGTTTTTT.

The chain links TRBV6-1 to TRBJ2-1, with 7 bases lining up with TRBD2. Germline CDR1 is MNHNS and CDR2 is SASEGT. With V trimmed by 6 bases and J by 1 base, 3 bases remained unmatched. The CDR3 extends over 14 amino acids. CDR3 residues: CASSGLGSYNEQFF. The CDR3 nucleotides are TGTGCCAGCAGCGGACTAGGGTCCTACAATGAGCAGTTCTTC.

The V gene is TRBV19, the J gene TRBJ2-5; 11 bases match TRBD2. V shed 7 bases and J 2 bases; nucleotides not matched to a gene: 3. Germline V lookup: CDR1 LNHDA, CDR2 SQIVND (reference sequence). The CDR3 has 14 residues. The CDR3 sequence is CASTLAGGQETQYF. As DNA, the CDR3 is TGTGCCAGTACGTTAGCGGGAGGGCAAGAGACCCAGTACTTC.

This rearrangement joins TRBV4-1 to TRBJ2-7; D uncertain. The CDR3 extends over 18 amino acids. CDR1 is MGHRA and CDR2 is YSYEKL in the germline V gene. Trimming removed 0 bases from V and 0 bases from J, with 18 bases in between. In DNA form, the CDR3 reads TGCGCCAGCAGCCAAGATCCGGACGGTGGACCCACCTCCTACGAGCAGTACTTC. Protein sequence: CASSQDPDGGPTSYEQYF.

The genes are TRBV7-2 and TRBJ1-1, with a weak D call TRBD1 (5 bases). V lost 6 bases and J 11 bases, leaving 22 bases between the germline ends. CDR1 and CDR2 from the germline V gene are SGHTA and FQGNSA. This CDR3 is built from 14 residues. CDR3 in amino acids: CASRSTGDGRRAFF. CDR3 bases: TGTGCCAGCAGGTCTACCGGGGACGGTAGACGGGCTTTCTTT.

The chain carries TRBV4-2 and TRBJ2-7, with a possible D match to TRBD2 (6 bases). This CDR3 has 11 residues. Germline assignment: CDR1 LGHNA and CDR2 YNFKEQ. Trimming removed 5 bases at V and 6 bases at J, with 8 bases between. This chain's CDR3 is CASSFGGEQYF. For the CDR3, the DNA is TGTGCCAGCAGCTTCGGGGGCGAGCAGTACTTC.

The J gene is TRBJ1-3, the V gene TRBV5-1, with a possible D match to TRBD1 (6 bases). Trimming cost V 5 bases and J 0 bases, with 12 bases left between them. Germline V CDR1 and CDR2: SGHRS, YFSETQ. The CDR3 has 15 amino acids. As DNA, the CDR3 is TGCGCCAGCAGGGACAGTATGAGCTCTGGAAACACCATATATTTT. It yields the protein CASRDSMSSGNTIYF.